These 30 T cell receptor beta chains came from one sample sequenced in a study of cytotoxic CD8 clonotypes in ibrutinib-treated CLL. Produced via immunoSEQ multiplex PCR; TCRdb's table is partial and in-frame only. The table includes roughly 330,000 clones, around 66% detected once. The sample was PBMCs, taken after 36 months of ibrutinib treatment. The receptors shown here come from a human donor with chronic lymphocytic leukemia.

This clone appeared a few times. The rearrangement uses TRBV13 and TRBJ1-1, with 8 bases identical to TRBD1. CDR1 and CDR2 from the germline V gene are PRHDT and FYEKMQ (reference sequence). There are 13 residues in the CDR3. J was trimmed by 7 bases and V by 4 bases; bases with no gene match: 5. The DNA for the CDR3 is TGTGCCAGCAGCTCGGGACAGGCGTTTGAAGCTTTCTTT. Amino acids: CASSSGQAFEAFF.

The chain carries TRBV9 and TRBJ1-2, with 7 bases lining up with TRBD1. Germline CDR1 is SGDLS and CDR2 is YYNGEE. The trim removed 7 bases at V and 5 bases at J, leaving 5 bases unmatched. The CDR3 length is 12 residues. CDR3 sequence: CASRDRVYGYTF. The CDR3 nucleotides read TGTGCCAGCCGGGACAGAGTATATGGCTACACCTTC.

The genes are TRBV7-6 and TRBJ2-3; 10 bases fit TRBD1. The germline CDR1 and CDR2 sequences are SGHVS and FNYEAQ. There are 15 residues in the CDR3. V lost 1 base, J lost 3 bases, and 1 base stayed unmatched. The CDR3 loop is CASSLVGQGTDTQYF. CDR3 nucleotides: TGTGCCAGCAGCTTAGTGGGACAGGGGACAGATACGCAGTATTTT. Using reference TRBV7-6 and TRBJ2-3 for the parts outside the CDR3, the full variable domain is GAGVSQSPRYKVTKRGQDVALRCDPISGHVSLYWYRQALGQGPEFLTYFNYEAQQDKSGLPNDRFSAERPEGSISTLTIQRTEQRDSAMYRCASSLVGQGTDTQYFGPGTRLTVL.

V gene TRBV7-9 combines with J gene TRBJ1-1, with a tentative D call TRBD1 (5 bases). V was pared by 0 bases and J by 5 bases, with 13 bases between. There are 15 residues in the CDR3. Germline CDR1 reads SEHNR; CDR2 reads FQNEAQ (reference sequence). The CDR3 nucleotides are TGTGCCAGCAGCTTAGCGTCGGGGCTGGGGACTGAAGCTTTCTTT. It specifies CASSLASGLGTEAFF.

The chain recombines TRBV7-3 with TRBJ2-5, with D maybe TRBD2 (5 bases). CDR1 is SGHTA, CDR2 FQGTGA, per germline. CDR3 length: 13 residues. V was trimmed by 2 bases and J by 5 bases, leaving 9 bases between them. The DNA of the CDR3 is TGTGCCAGCAGCTTAGGAGGCCGGGAGACCCAGTACTTC. Protein product: CASSLGGRETQYF. Variable domain in full (rest from reference TRBV7-3 and TRBJ2-5): GAGVSQTPSNKVTEKGKYVELRCDPISGHTALYWYRQSLGQGPEFLIYFQGTGAADDSGLPNDRFFAVRPEGSVSTLKIQRTERGDSAVYLCASSLGGRETQYFGPGTRLLVL.

The chain links TRBV9 to TRBJ2-1, with 8 bases fitting TRBD2. Unmatched junction bases numbered 12, after V lost 3 bases and J lost 10 bases. The germline gives CDR1 SGDLS, CDR2 YYNGEE. The CDR3 has 15 amino acids. The CDR3 DNA is TGTGCCAGCAGCGCAAGTGGACTAGCTCGTGGGGAGCAGTTCTTC. Its translation is CASSASGLARGEQFF. Using reference TRBV9 and TRBJ2-1 for the parts outside the CDR3, the full variable domain is DSGVTQTPKHLITATGQRVTLRCSPRSGDLSVYWYQQSLDQGLQFLIQYYNGEERAKGNILERFSAQQFPDLHSELNLSSLELGDSALYFCASSASGLARGEQFFGPGTRLTVL.

The rearrangement joins TRBV18 to TRBJ2-1; D unresolved. The CDR3 runs to 11 residues. The germline CDR1 and CDR2 sequences are KGHSH and LQKENI. Trimming removed 3 bases at V and 10 bases at J, with 7 bases between. The CDR3 coding sequence is TGTGCCAGCTCACCCGCTGAGGAGCAGTTCTTC. The encoded protein is CASSPAEEQFF.

This sequence joins TRBV7-6 and TRBJ2-2; D is unclear. V lost 4 bases and J 3 bases, leaving 6 bases between the germline ends. The germline gives CDR1 SGHVS, CDR2 FNYEAQ. The CDR3 is 13 amino acids. CDR3 sequence (DNA): TGTGCCAGCAGCTCCCATGACACCGGGGAGCTGTTTTTT. Translation: CASSSHDTGELFF.

This clone has just a few counts. V and J are TRBV5-1 and TRBJ1-2, with 10 bases fitting TRBD1. This CDR3 is 16 amino acids long. Germline CDR1 is SGHRS and CDR2 is YFSETQ. Trimming removed 4 bases from V and 3 bases from J; junction bases left unmatched: 9. The CDR3 region has the DNA TGCGCCAGCAGCGTAAACGGACAGGGGGGCCACTATGGCTACACCTTC. It codes for CASSVNGQGGHYGYTF.

The chain is built from TRBV19 and TRBJ2-5; D gene unclear. The germline V and J ends were trimmed by 10 bases and 2 bases, with 26 bases remaining between them. The CDR3 totals 17 residues. Germline assignment: CDR1 LNHDA and CDR2 SQIVND (reference sequence). CDR3 coding DNA: TGTGCCACCGCCCGTCTCGACCCGGGTATAGGACAAGAGACCCAGTACTTC. Protein: CATARLDPGIGQETQYF.

J is TRBJ1-2 and V is TRBV9; the match to TRBD1 covers 9 bases. Germline V gene sequence: CDR1 SGDLS, CDR2 YYNGEE. V lost 3 bases and J lost 4; bases outside the gene matches: 10. CDR3 length: 16 residues. The CDR3 spells CASSEGDRALTYGYTF. The CDR3 DNA is TGTGCCAGCAGCGAGGGGGACAGGGCCCTGACCTATGGCTACACCTTC.

This CDR3 reads CASSSRGLAGAAGTGELFF. Written as DNA, the CDR3 is TGTGCCAGCAGTTCCCGGGGACTAGCGGGAGCTGCGGGCACCGGGGAGCTGTTTTTT. The genes are TRBV27 and TRBJ2-2; 14 bases fit TRBD2. V shed 4 bases, J shed 4 bases, and the junction held 11 bases outside the gene matches. CDR1 and CDR2 from the germline V gene are MNHEY and SMNVEV (reference sequence). This CDR3 spans 19 amino acids.

V is TRBV4-1 and J is TRBJ2-7; no reliable D call. Trimming removed 2 bases at V and 2 bases at J, with 13 bases between. There are 15 residues in the CDR3. CDR1 and CDR2 (germline): MGHRA, YSYEKL. This chain's CDR3 is CASSQQRTTPYEQYF. Here the CDR3 DNA reads TGCGCCAGCAGCCAACAGAGGACGACCCCCTACGAGCAGTACTTC.

This clone was seen a single time. The chain carries TRBV6-5 and TRBJ1-4; weak D call: TRBD1 (6 bases). The CDR3 loop spans 16 amino acids. V lost 2 bases, J lost 4 bases, and 14 bases lay in between. Germline V gives CDR1 MNHEY, CDR2 SVGAGI. CDR3 sequence: CASSYLFGGFNEKLFF. The CDR3, as DNA: TGTGCCAGCAGTTACCTGTTTGGGGGCTTTAATGAAAAACTGTTTTTT.

V usage is TRBV6-5 and J usage is TRBJ1-6; D unclear. The CDR3 covers 16 residues. Germline-derived CDR1 and CDR2 are MNHEY and SVGAGI. V gave up 0 bases and J gave up 6 bases, with 12 bases separating them. The CDR3 nucleotides are TGTGCCAGCAGTTACTCTAAGGGCACAATTAATTCACCCCTCCACTTT. Its protein is CASSYSKGTINSPLHF.

The CDR3 DNA reads TGTGCCATCAGTGCCAGCTCCTACGAGCAGTACTTC. It yields the protein CAISASSYEQYF. This rearrangement joins TRBV10-3 to TRBJ2-7; D unresolved. The germline CDR1 and CDR2 sequences are ENHRY and SYGVKD. Trimming cost V 4 bases and J 0 bases, with 4 bases left between them. This CDR3 is built from 12 residues.

The chain combines TRBV6-5 with TRBJ2-7; D call uncertain. V was clipped by 5 bases and J by 4 bases, with 9 bases between them. The CDR3 consists of 12 residues. CDR1 and CDR2 (germline): MNHEY, SVGAGI. The CDR3 region is CASSGPHYEQYF. The DNA of the CDR3 is TGTGCCAGCAGTGGCCCACATTACGAGCAGTACTTC.

There are a few counts of this clone. The chain links TRBV11-2 to TRBJ2-7; either TRBD1 or TRBD2 may supply D (5 bases each). CDR3 size: 16 residues. Germline-derived CDR1 and CDR2 are SGHAT and FQNNGV. V was trimmed by 1 base and J by 0 bases, leaving 13 bases between them. The CDR3, as DNA: TGTGCCAGCAGCTTAGCCTTGGTGAGGGGCTCCTACGAGCAGTACTTC. Translating gives CASSLALVRGSYEQYF.

A word on this clone: Within the sample, other DNA sequences also encode this same CDR3. The chain is built from TRBV28 and TRBJ2-7; D remains unclear. The V gene's germline CDR1 is MDHEN and CDR2 SYDVKM. The V end was cut by 5 bases, the J end by 4 bases, with 6 bases between. The CDR3 runs 11 residues. The chain's CDR3 is CASSPKYEQYF. CDR3 bases: TGTGCCAGCAGTCCCAAATACGAGCAGTACTTC.

This chain links TRBV27 with TRBJ2-5; TRBD2 matches at 11 bases. Germline values: CDR1 MNHEY, CDR2 SMNVEV (reference sequence). This CDR3 is 16 amino acids long. Trimming at V came to 5 bases and at J to 7 bases, leaving 12 bases not matched to a gene. The CDR3 protein is CASSPFGLAGLRTQYF. In DNA, the CDR3 is TGTGCCAGCAGTCCATTCGGACTAGCGGGTTTGCGGACCCAGTACTTC.

CDR3 protein: CASSRTRPSYEQYF. DNA of the CDR3: TGTGCCAGCAGCCGCACGCGGCCTTCCTACGAGCAGTACTTC. The rearrangement uses TRBV7-2 and TRBJ2-7; D uncertain. Germline CDR1 is SGHTA and CDR2 is FQGNSA. Trimming took 5 bases from V and 1 from J, leaving 12 bases between them. This CDR3 region has 14 residues.

This clone was detected only a few times. The chain has TRBV27 and TRBJ2-7; D uncertain. The CDR3 runs to 13 residues. Trimming removed 6 bases at V and 3 bases at J, with 12 bases between. The germline gives CDR1 MNHEY, CDR2 SMNVEV (reference sequence). Here the CDR3 reads CASRDPADYEQYF. The CDR3 DNA reads as TGTGCCAGCAGGGACCCGGCAGACTACGAGCAGTACTTC.

The genes are TRBV2 and TRBJ1-6; tentative D call: TRBD1 (6 bases). CDR1 and CDR2 from the germline V gene are SNHLY and FYNNEI. Trimming took off 6 bases at V and 9 bases at J, with 15 bases between the two ends. The CDR3 is 14 residues long. The CDR3 loop is CASSENRAPSPLHF. CDR3 coding DNA: TGTGCCAGCAGCGAAAACAGGGCCCCTTCACCCCTCCACTTT.

This clone was recorded once. The CDR3 DNA follows: TGTGCCAGCAGCTTAGTGCAGGGGCCAGCTTTCTTT. This codes for CASSLVQGPAFF. The genes are TRBV7-2 and TRBJ1-1; maybe TRBD1 (6 bases). The CDR3 consists of 12 residues. Per germline, CDR1 SGHTA and CDR2 FQGNSA. V was cut by 1 base and J by 10 bases, with 10 bases left in between.

This chain links TRBV11-3 with TRBJ2-7; no reliable D call. Between the trimmed V and J ends, which lost 1 base and 2 bases, there was a span of 9 bases. CDR1 and CDR2 (germline): SGHNT, YENEEA. The length of the CDR3 is 14 residues. CDR3 in amino acids: CASSLGQNTYEQYF. CDR3 DNA: TGTGCCAGCAGCTTAGGGCAGAACACCTACGAGCAGTACTTC.

The sample holds a few counts of this clone. J is TRBJ2-3 and V is TRBV27; TRBD2 might be the D (6 bases). Looked up from germline, CDR1 is MNHEY and CDR2 is SMNVEV (reference sequence). This CDR3 has 15 residues. Between the trimmed V and J ends, which lost 0 bases and 0 bases, there was a span of 7 bases. The CDR3 here is CASSLSGTSTDTQYF. The CDR3 coding sequence is TGTGCCAGCAGTTTATCGGGGACTAGCACAGATACGCAGTATTTT.

This clone has more than one count but fewer than ten. The chain links TRBV5-4 to TRBJ2-7; D ambiguous. V lost 0 bases and J 5 bases, leaving 12 bases between the germline ends. CDR1 is SGHNT, CDR2 YYREEE, per germline (reference sequence). There are 14 residues in the CDR3. CDR3 region: CASSLEGYGDEQYF. CDR3 DNA sequence: TGTGCCAGCAGCTTGGAGGGTTATGGGGACGAGCAGTACTTC.

The chain combines TRBV2 with TRBJ2-3, with D possibly matching TRBD1 (6 bases). The CDR3 totals 15 residues. Trimming cost V 8 bases and J 2 bases, with 17 bases left between them. CDR1 is SNHLY, CDR2 FYNNEI, per germline. The CDR3 is CASWSGSGVTDTQYF. In DNA form, the CDR3 reads TGTGCCAGCTGGAGTGGGTCAGGGGTCACAGATACGCAGTATTTT.

This chain joins TRBV4-1 and TRBJ2-7, with 7 bases matching TRBD2. The trim removed 1 base at V and 0 bases at J, leaving 6 bases unmatched. This CDR3 comprises 16 residues. Germline V CDR1 and CDR2: MGHRA, YSYEKL. The CDR3 nucleotides read TGCGCCAGCAGCCAAGCAGCGGGGCCAAGCTCCTACGAGCAGTACTTC. Its protein is CASSQAAGPSSYEQYF.

This chain joins TRBV9 and TRBJ2-7, with 13 nucleotides matching TRBD2. V lost 4 bases and J lost 6; bases outside the gene matches: 4. CDR3 length: 14 amino acids. From germline, CDR1 is SGDLS and CDR2 YYNGEE. The CDR3 DNA is TGTGCCAGCAGCTCCCGACTAGCGGGAGGCGAGCAGTACTTC. This encodes CASSSRLAGGEQYF.